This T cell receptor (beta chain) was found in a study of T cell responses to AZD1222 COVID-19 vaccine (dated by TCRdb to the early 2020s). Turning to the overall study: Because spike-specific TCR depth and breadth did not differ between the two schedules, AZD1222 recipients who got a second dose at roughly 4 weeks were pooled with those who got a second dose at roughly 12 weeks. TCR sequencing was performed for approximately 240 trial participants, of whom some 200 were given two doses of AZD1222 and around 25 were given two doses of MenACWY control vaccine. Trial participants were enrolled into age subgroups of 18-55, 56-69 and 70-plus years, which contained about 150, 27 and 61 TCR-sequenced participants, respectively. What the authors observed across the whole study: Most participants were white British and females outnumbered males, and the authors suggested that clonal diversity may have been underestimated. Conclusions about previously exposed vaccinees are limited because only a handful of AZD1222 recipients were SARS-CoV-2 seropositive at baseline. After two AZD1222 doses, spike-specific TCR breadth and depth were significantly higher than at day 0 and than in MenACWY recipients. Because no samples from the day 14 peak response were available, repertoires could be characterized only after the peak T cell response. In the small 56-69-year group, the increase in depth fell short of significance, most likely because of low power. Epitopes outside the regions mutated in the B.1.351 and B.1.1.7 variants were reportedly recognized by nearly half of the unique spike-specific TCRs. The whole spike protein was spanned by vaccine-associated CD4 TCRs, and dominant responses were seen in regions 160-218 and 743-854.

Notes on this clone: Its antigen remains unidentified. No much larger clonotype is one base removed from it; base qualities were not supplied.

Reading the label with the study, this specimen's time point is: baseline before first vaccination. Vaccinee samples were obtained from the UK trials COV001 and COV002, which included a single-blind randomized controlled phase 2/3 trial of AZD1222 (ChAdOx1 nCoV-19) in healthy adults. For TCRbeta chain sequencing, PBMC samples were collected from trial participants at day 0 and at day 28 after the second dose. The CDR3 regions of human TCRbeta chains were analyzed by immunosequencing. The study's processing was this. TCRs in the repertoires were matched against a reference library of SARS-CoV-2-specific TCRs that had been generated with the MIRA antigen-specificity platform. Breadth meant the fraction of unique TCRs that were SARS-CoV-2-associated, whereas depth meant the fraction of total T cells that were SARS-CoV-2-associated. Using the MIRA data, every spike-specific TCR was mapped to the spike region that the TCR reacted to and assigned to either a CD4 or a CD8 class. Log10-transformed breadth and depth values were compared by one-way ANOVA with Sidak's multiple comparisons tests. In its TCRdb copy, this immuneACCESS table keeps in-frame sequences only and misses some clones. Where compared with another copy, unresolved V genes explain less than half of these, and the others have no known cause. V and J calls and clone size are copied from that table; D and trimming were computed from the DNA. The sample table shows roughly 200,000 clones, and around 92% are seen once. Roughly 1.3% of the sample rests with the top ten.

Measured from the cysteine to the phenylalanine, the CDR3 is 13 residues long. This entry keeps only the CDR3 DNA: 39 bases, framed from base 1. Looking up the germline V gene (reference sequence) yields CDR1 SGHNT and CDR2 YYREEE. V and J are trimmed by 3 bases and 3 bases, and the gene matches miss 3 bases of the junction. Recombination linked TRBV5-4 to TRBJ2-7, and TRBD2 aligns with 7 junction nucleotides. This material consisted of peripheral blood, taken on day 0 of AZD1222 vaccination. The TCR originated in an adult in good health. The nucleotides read TGTGCCAGCAGCTCGGGAGGAGACTACGAGCAGTACTTC. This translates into CASSSGGDYEQYF.